This T cell receptor (beta chain) comes out of a study of T cell responses to AZD1222 COVID-19 vaccine. Produced via immunoSEQ multiplex PCR; TCRdb's table is partial and in-frame only. The sample includes 95,000 to 110,000 clones, about 89% seen only once; the top ten take 5.5% to 8.5%. This CDR3 comprises 14 residues. The germline V gene encodes CDR1 SEHNR and CDR2 FQNEAQ (reference sequence). J was trimmed by 1 base and V by 5 bases; bases with no gene match: 4. The chain joins TRBV7-9 to TRBJ1-1; 7 bases align to TRBD1. The specimen was peripheral blood, collected on day 0 of AZD1222 vaccination. The source is an adult in good health. In nucleotides, the CDR3 is TGTGCCAGCAGCCCAGGGACAGCGAACACTGAAGCTTTCTTT. Translated: CASSPGTANTEAFF. Looking up the rest from reference TRBV7-9 and TRBJ1-1 gives the full variable domain: DTGVSQNPRHKITKRGQNVTFRCDPISEHNRLYWYRQTLGQGPEFLTYFQNEAQLEKSRLLSDRFSAERPKGSFSTLEIQRTEQGDSAMYLCASSPGTANTEAFFGQGTRLTVV.